This T cell receptor beta chain was profiled in a study of beta chain features in type 1 diabetes. Study as a whole: What patients shared with healthy donors was a similar profile of age, gender and cell yields.

This clone showed up just a few times. The antigen is unknown. A CD45RO/CCR7/CD25/CD127/CD95/CD27 panel sorted naive, central memory, regulatory and stem cell-like memory CD4+ cells. Study-level points and caveats: When Type 1 diabetes patients were examined, their TCRB CDR3s proved moderately but significantly shorter in all four CD4+ subsets. For cells with high TCR expression, cDNA sequencing could yield over-representation. Patients' naive, central memory and regulatory TCRB repertoires appeared more alike than those of healthy donors.

Expressed TCRB transcripts were sequenced after all isolated RNA was converted to cDNA. The data were produced by immunoSEQ multiplex PCR, yet TCRdb's version contains in-frame clones alone and is incomplete. The table lists a few hundred thousand clones, around 12% of them singletons. This sequence originates from a woman younger than 30 with type 1 diabetes. Sequenced material: naive CD4+ T cells from blood.

CDR3 coding DNA: TGTGCAATCCTAGCGGGGGGGTTAGTAGAGACCCAGTACTTC. Encoded protein: CAILAGGLVETQYF. The J gene is TRBJ2-5, the V gene TRBV7-2, with 12 bases that match TRBD2. Germline V gene sequence: CDR1 SGHTA, CDR2 FQGNSA. The CDR3 has 14 amino acids. The whole variable domain, filled in from reference TRBV7-2 and TRBJ2-5, reads GAGVSQSPSNKVTEKGKDVELRCDPISGHTALYWYRQSLGQGLEFLIYFQGNSAPDKSGLPSDRFSAERTGGSVSTLTIQRTQQEDSAVYLCAILAGGLVETQYFGPGTRLLVL.